Below, 20 T cell receptor beta chains from the same sample are listed, as sequenced in a study of blood T cell repertoires in COVID-19. Method: immunoSEQ multiplex PCR; TCRdb's copy keeps in-frame clones and lacks some. The sample lists roughly 140,000 clones; about four fifths were seen once. What was sequenced was peripheral blood. These receptors came from a man aged 65-85 years who had recovered from COVID-19.

The CDR3 coding sequence is TGTGCCAGCTCCCCGTTTGGGACAGAGCAGTACTTC. Protein sequence: CASSPFGTEQYF. V gene TRBV18 combines with J gene TRBJ2-7; perhaps TRBD1 as D (6 bases). From germline, CDR1 is KGHSH and CDR2 LQKENI. The CDR3 runs 12 residues. V gave up 6 bases and J gave up 7 bases, with 13 bases separating them.

This chain uses TRBV15 with TRBJ2-5; the D gene is possibly TRBD1 (5 bases). The germline V and J ends were trimmed by 0 bases and 7 bases, with 9 bases remaining between them. CDR3 size: 13 residues. The germline V gene has CDR1 LNHNV and CDR2 YYDKDF (reference sequence). The DNA for the CDR3 is TGTGCCACCAGCAGAGAACAGGACGGGACCCAGTACTTC. It yields the protein CATSREQDGTQYF.

The table lists this clone with a few counts. The rearrangement links TRBV7-8 to TRBJ2-1; TRBD2 matches 10 bases. The V and J ends lost 2 bases and 6 bases, in that order; junction bases with no gene match: 4. CDR3 length: 15 amino acids. The V gene's germline CDR1 is SGHVS and CDR2 FQNEAQ. Written as DNA, the CDR3 is TGTGCCAGCAGCTTAAGGGCTAGCGGGAGCAATGAGCAGTTCTTC. This sequence encodes CASSLRASGSNEQFF.

This chain links TRBV27 with TRBJ1-6; D not certain. V lost 5 bases, J lost 10 bases, and 15 bases lay in between. Germline V lookup: CDR1 MNHEY, CDR2 SMNVEV (reference sequence). The CDR3 length is 14 residues. CDR3 sequence reads: CASSPQLRSSPLHF. The CDR3 bases are TGTGCCAGCAGTCCCCAGCTGAGGAGCTCACCCCTCCACTTT.

This clone was detected only a few times. This chain connects TRBV11-3 to TRBJ2-1, with D tentatively TRBD1 (6 bases). The germline CDR1 and CDR2 sequences are SGHNT and YENEEA. The CDR3 has 16 amino acids. V lost 5 bases and J lost 2, with 16 bases in between. The CDR3, as DNA: TGTGCCAGCAGCCCCCCGCGGCGGACAGCCTACAATGAGCAGTTCTTC. It translates to CASSPPRRTAYNEQFF. Based on the CDR3 plus reference TRBV11-3 and TRBJ2-1, the full variable domain is EAGVVQSPRYKIIEKKQPVAFWCNPISGHNTLYWYLQNLGQGPELLIRYENEEAVDDSQLPKDRFSAERLKGVDSTLKIQPAELGDSAVYLCASSPPRRTAYNEQFFGPGTRLTVL.

This clone was recorded at least ten times. The chain is built from TRBV6-5 and TRBJ2-7; D might be TRBD2 (7 bases). V lost 7 bases and J 4 bases, leaving 20 bases between the germline ends. Germline assignment: CDR1 MNHEY and CDR2 SVGAGI. This CDR3 contains 15 residues. This CDR3 is CASKIGLGGIYEQYF. The CDR3, as DNA: TGTGCCAGCAAAATCGGACTAGGGGGGATTTACGAGCAGTACTTC.

This clone has just one count. The genes are TRBV3-1 (or the pseudogene TRBV3-2) and TRBJ1-3; TRBD1 agrees at 7 bases. V lost 6 bases to trimming and J lost 4 bases; unmatched junction nucleotides: 6. The germline V gene encodes CDR1 LGHDT and CDR2 YNNKEL (reference sequence). There are 14 residues in the CDR3. CDR3 bases: TGTGCCAGCAGAGGCAGGGGGTTAGGAAACACCATATATTTT. This gives the protein CASRGRGLGNTIYF.

Only one count was recorded for this clone. V and J are TRBV4-3 and TRBJ2-7; 7 nucleotides align to TRBD2. V was clipped by 3 bases and J by 2 bases; unmatched bases: 4. The CDR3 is 14 residues long. Germline V gives CDR1 LGHNA, CDR2 YSLEER. The CDR3 nucleotides read TGCGCCAGCAGCCAGGGACTACAACCCTACGAGCAGTACTTC. It yields the protein CASSQGLQPYEQYF.

In its sample, this clone was seen once. The J gene is TRBJ1-2, the V gene TRBV5-1; 9 bases align to TRBD1. This CDR3 is 13 amino acids long. In germline, CDR1 is SGHRS, CDR2 YFSETQ. Trimming cost V 4 bases and J 4 bases; bases outside gene matches: 2. In nucleotides, the CDR3 is TGCGCCAGCAGCCCACAGGGGGCCTATGGCTACACCTTC. It yields the protein CASSPQGAYGYTF. Combining the CDR3 with reference TRBV5-1 and TRBJ1-2 gives the whole variable domain KAGVTQTPRYLIKTRGQQVTLSCSPISGHRSVSWYQQTPGQGLQFLFEYFSETQRNKGNFPGRFSGRQFSNSRSEMNVSTLELGDSALYLCASSPQGAYGYTFGSGTRLTVV.

The rearrangement links TRBV28 to TRBJ2-1; 7 bases align to TRBD1. The CDR3 runs 11 residues. The germline V gene encodes CDR1 MDHEN and CDR2 SYDVKM. Trimming at V came to 2 bases and at J to 16 bases, leaving 5 bases not matched to a gene. CDR3 sequence reads: CASSLDRVGFF. As DNA, the CDR3 is TGTGCCAGCAGTTTAGACAGGGTAGGATTCTTC.

The rearrangement links TRBV4-1 to TRBJ2-3; no firm D call. The CDR3 has 13 residues. Per the germline V gene, CDR1 is MGHRA and CDR2 is YSYEKL. Trimming took off 2 bases at V and 3 bases at J, with 6 bases between the two ends. In nucleotides, the CDR3 is TGCGCCAGCAGCCAATGGGCGACAGATACGCAGTATTTT. Protein sequence: CASSQWATDTQYF.

J is TRBJ2-5 and V is TRBV19, with D perhaps matching TRBD1 (5 bases). The V end was cut by 4 bases, the J end by 2 bases, with 8 bases between. Germline assignment: CDR1 LNHDA and CDR2 SQIVND (reference sequence). This CDR3 is built from 13 residues. The CDR3 sequence is CASSKGIQETQYF. CDR3 nucleotide sequence: TGTGCCAGTAGTAAGGGGATACAAGAGACCCAGTACTTC.

The J gene is TRBJ1-1, the V gene TRBV24-1; D is undetermined. This CDR3 has 14 amino acids. V dropped 7 bases and J dropped 1 base, with 12 bases sitting between them. Per germline, CDR1 KGHDR and CDR2 SFDVKD. The CDR3 here is CATRDGRENTEAFF. In DNA form, the CDR3 reads TGTGCCACCAGAGATGGGAGGGAGAACACTGAAGCTTTCTTT.

CDR3 amino acids: CASSLESGRANEQFF. In nucleotides, the CDR3 is TGTGCCAGCAGCTTAGAAAGCGGGAGGGCCAATGAGCAGTTCTTC. The chain carries TRBV7-9 and TRBJ2-1, with TRBD2 identical over 10 bases. The germline gives CDR1 SEHNR, CDR2 FQNEAQ (reference sequence). The CDR3 runs 15 residues. V was pared by 1 base and J by 6 bases, with 3 bases of the junction left unmatched.

As regards this clone: The identical CDR3 is also encoded by other nucleotide sequences in the sample. The CDR3 loop is CASSRDRNTEAFF. The DNA for the CDR3 is TGCGCCAGCAGCCGGGACAGGAACACTGAAGCTTTCTTT. The V gene is TRBV5-1, the J gene TRBJ1-1; TRBD1 agrees at 7 bases. Germline V gene data show CDR1 as SGHRS and CDR2 as YFSETQ. V lost 4 bases to trimming and J lost 1 base; unmatched junction nucleotides: 1. CDR3 size: 13 residues.

The chain couples TRBV7-9 to TRBJ1-1, with D hard to call. The CDR3 runs 14 residues. Trimming removed 2 bases from V and 1 base from J, with 8 bases in between. Per germline, CDR1 SEHNR and CDR2 FQNEAQ (reference sequence). CDR3 protein: CASSLSAQNTEAFF. CDR3 DNA: TGTGCCAGCAGCTTAAGCGCACAGAACACTGAAGCTTTCTTT.

This chain uses TRBV19 with TRBJ1-2, with 12 bases fitting TRBD1. The V gene's germline CDR1 is LNHDA and CDR2 SQIVND (reference sequence). Unmatched junction bases numbered 14, after V lost 7 bases and J lost 8 bases. This CDR3 spans 16 amino acids. The CDR3 nucleotides read TGTGCCAGTACCCTGACTGGGGGACAGGGGGCCTCCGGCTACACCTTC. Translation: CASTLTGGQGASGYTF.

The J gene is TRBJ2-1, the V gene TRBV19; 9 nucleotides agree with TRBD2. The V and J ends lost 4 bases and 4 bases, in that order; junction bases with no gene match: 5. The CDR3 is 15 amino acids. Germline values: CDR1 LNHDA, CDR2 SQIVND (reference sequence). The CDR3 region has the DNA TGTGCCAGTAGTAGGGTAGCGGGAGAGTACAATGAGCAGTTCTTC. It codes for CASSRVAGEYNEQFF.

The chain joins TRBV5-1 to TRBJ1-5, with D tentatively TRBD1 (6 bases). Per the germline V gene, CDR1 is SGHRS and CDR2 is YFSETQ. V lost 4 bases and J lost 5, with 10 bases in between. This CDR3 comprises 13 residues. The CDR3 region has the DNA TGCGCCAGCAGCCCGGACAGTTATCAGCCCCAGCATTTT. This gives the protein CASSPDSYQPQHF.

The chain couples TRBV21-1 to TRBJ2-3; the DNA was not used to check the table's D call, TRBD2. TRBV21-1 is assigned pseudogene status. The CDR3 extends over 16 amino acids. CDR3 protein: CASPPWLAARGDTQYF. For the CDR3, the DNA is TGTGCCAGTCCCCCCTGGCTAGCGGCACGGGGAGATACGCAGTATTTT.